This TCR beta chain derives from a study of breast tumors, draining lymph nodes, adjacent tissues. Whole-study results and caveats: Tumors had less TCR diversity than lymph nodes, more than nontumor tissue. The data were judged consistent with most tumor T cells coming from lymph node and expanding in tumor. Data only fit, rather than demonstrated, lymph node origin of most tumor T cells. Luminal-like breast cancer showed significantly higher tumor–nontumor repertoire similarity than basal-like.

Axillary draining lymph nodes of breast cancer patients supplied the node samples. In the case of this clonotype: No antigen is known for it.

TCRdb used MiXCR to reprocess the multiplex PCR reads, holding one entry per CDR3 protein. Altogether approximately 210,000 distinct CDR3 sequences are present, roughly a third being singletons, with the ten largest covering approximately 4%. The CDR3 has 13 residues. Germline lookup yields CDR1 SEHNR and CDR2 FQNEAQ (reference sequence). Losses at the gene ends were 4 bases for V and 9 bases for J; bases not matched to a gene: 6. This TCR was sampled from a female donor with breast cancer. Some clones in this sample may be carry-over from other donors' samples. The source material was axillary lymph node tissue. The chain combines TRBV7-9 with TRBJ1-2, with 9 bases matching TRBD1. The CDR3 coding sequence is TGTGCCAGCAGCTCCTCCGGGACAGGGAGCTACACCTTC. Protein sequence: CASSSSGTGSYTF.